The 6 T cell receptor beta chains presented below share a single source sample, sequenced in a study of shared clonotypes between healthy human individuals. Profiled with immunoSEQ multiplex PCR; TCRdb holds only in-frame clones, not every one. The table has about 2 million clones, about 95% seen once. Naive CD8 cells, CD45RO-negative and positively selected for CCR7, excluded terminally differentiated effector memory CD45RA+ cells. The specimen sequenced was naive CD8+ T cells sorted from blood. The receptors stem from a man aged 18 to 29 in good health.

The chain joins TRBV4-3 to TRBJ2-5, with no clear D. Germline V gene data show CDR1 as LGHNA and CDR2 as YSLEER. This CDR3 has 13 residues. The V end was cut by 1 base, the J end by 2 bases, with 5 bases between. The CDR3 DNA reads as TGCGCCAGCAGCCAAGGCCGTCAAGAGACCCAGTACTTC. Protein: CASSQGRQETQYF.

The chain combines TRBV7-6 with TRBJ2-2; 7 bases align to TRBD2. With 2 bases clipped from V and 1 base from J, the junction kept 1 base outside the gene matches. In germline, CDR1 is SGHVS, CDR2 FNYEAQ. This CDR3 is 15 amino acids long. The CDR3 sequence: CASSLIAGNTGELFF. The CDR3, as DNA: TGTGCCAGCAGCTTAATAGCGGGGAACACCGGGGAGCTGTTTTTT. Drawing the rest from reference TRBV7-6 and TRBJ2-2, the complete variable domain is GAGVSQSPRYKVTKRGQDVALRCDPISGHVSLYWYRQALGQGPEFLTYFNYEAQQDKSGLPNDRFSAERPEGSISTLTIQRTEQRDSAMYRCASSLIAGNTGELFFGEGSRLTVL.

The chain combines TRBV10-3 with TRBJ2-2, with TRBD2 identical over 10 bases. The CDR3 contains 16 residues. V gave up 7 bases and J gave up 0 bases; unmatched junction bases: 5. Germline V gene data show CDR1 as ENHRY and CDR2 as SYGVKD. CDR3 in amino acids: CAIKGLAESNTGELFF. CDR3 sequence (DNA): TGTGCCATCAAAGGACTAGCGGAATCGAACACCGGGGAGCTGTTTTTT.

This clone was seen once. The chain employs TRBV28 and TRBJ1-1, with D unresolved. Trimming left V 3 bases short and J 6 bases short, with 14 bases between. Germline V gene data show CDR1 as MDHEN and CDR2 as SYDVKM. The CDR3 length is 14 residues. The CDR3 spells CASSFDRENPEAFF. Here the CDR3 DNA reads TGTGCCAGCAGTTTTGACCGGGAAAACCCTGAAGCTTTCTTT.

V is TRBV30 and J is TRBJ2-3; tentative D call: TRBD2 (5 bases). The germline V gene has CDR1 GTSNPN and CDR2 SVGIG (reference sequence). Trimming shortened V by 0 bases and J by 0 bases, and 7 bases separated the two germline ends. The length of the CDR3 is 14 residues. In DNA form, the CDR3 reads TGTGCCTGGAGTGTCGGGATTAGCACAGATACGCAGTATTTT. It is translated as CAWSVGISTDTQYF.

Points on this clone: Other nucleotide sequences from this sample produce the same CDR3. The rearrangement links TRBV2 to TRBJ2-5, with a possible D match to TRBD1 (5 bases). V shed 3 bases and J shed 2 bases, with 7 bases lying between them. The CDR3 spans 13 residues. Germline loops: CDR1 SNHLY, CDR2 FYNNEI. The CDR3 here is CASSDDRQETQYF. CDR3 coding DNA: TGTGCCAGCAGTGACGACAGACAAGAGACCCAGTACTTC.